This section outlines one T cell receptor (delta chain) sequence together with its context. What it binds is unknown. TCRdb assigns this DNA the protein of a much larger clone, which departs from its translation at residue 4; this likely reflects a read error, and the protein shown comes from translating the DNA. These data belong to a study of gammadelta T cells in human blood. Study results and caveats: Polyclonal expansion of innate γδ T cells after birth appeared microbially driven.

This CDR3 comprises 19 residues. Losses at the gene ends were 4 bases for V and 0 bases for J; bases not matched to a gene: 20. In germline, CDR1 is NSMFDY, CDR2 ISSIKDK. TCRdb reanalyzed the RT-PCR reads using CATT. The repertoire has about 1,500 delta-chain clones, 17% of them found once; the top ten carry over 9%. This receptor was taken from a human donor. The chain has TRAV29/DV5 and TRDJ1; 8 positions match TRDD3. Matching the DNA to germline supplied the J gene, which TCRdb does not give. The sample consisted of non-Vgamma9Vdelta2 gamma-delta T cells from infant blood. DNA for the CDR3: TGTGCAGCAGGACCGGGGCGGTGCTGGGGGAGCCTGTACACCGATAAACTCATCTTT. Translating it yields CAAGPGRCWGSLYTDKLIF.